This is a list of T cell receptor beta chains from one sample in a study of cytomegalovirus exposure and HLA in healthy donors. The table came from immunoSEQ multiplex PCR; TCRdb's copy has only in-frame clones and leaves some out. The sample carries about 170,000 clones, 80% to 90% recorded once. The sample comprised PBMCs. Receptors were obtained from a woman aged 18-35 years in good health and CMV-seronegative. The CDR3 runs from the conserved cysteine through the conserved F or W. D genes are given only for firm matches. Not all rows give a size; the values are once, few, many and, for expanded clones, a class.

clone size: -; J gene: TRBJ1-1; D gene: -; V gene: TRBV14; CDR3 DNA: TGTGCCAGCAGCTCAACCCAGGGTACTGAAGCTTTCTTT; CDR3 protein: CASSSTQGTEAFF
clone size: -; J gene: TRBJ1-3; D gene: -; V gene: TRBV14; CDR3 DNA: TGTGCCAGCAGGGTCAGCTCTGGAAACACCATATATTTT; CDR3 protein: CASRVSSGNTIYF
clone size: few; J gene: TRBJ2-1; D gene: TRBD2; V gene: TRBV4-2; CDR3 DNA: TGTGCCAGCAGCCAGGGACTAGCGGAAACAAGCTCCTACAATGAGCAGTTCTTC; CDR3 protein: CASSQGLAETSSYNEQFF
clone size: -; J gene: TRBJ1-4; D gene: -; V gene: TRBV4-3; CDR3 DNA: TGCGCCAGCAGCCGACCCCCGAAATCTTCAGGGACTAATGAAAAACTGTTTTTT; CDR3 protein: CASSRPPKSSGTNEKLFF
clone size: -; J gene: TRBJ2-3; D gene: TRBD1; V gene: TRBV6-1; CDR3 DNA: TGTGCCAGCAGTGACCCGGGACAGGGGACAGATACGCAGTATTTT; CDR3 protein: CASSDPGQGTDTQYF
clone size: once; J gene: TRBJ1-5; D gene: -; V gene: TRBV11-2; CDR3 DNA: TGTGCCAGCAGCTTCGGGAGTTTGCAGCCCCAGCATTTT; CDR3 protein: CASSFGSLQPQHF
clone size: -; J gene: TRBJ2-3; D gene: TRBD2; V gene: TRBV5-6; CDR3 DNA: TGTGCCAGCAGCGGGGGGGTGTCAGATACGCAGTATTTT; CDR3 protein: CASSGGVSDTQYF
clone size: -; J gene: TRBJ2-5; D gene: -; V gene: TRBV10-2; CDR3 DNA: TGCGCCAGCAATAAGGGGGGGTTACTTACGGAGACCCAGTACTTC; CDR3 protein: CASNKGGLLTETQYF
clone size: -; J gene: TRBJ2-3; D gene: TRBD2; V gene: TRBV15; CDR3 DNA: TGTGCCACCAGCAGAGAGCTAGCGGGAGGCTTAAGCACAGATACGCAGTATTTT; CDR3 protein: CATSRELAGGLSTDTQYF
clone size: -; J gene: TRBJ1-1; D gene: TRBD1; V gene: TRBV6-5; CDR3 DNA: TGTGCCAGCAGTTATACAGGGGGCACTGAAGCTTTCTTT; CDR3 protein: CASSYTGGTEAFF
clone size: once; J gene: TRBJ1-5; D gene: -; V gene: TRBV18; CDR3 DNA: TGTGCCAGCTCACCAGAGAGGAGCAATCAGCCCCAGCATTTT; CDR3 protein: CASSPERSNQPQHF
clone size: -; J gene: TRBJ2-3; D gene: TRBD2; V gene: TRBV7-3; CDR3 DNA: TGTGCCAGCAGCTTAAGTGGCGGGAGGTTGAGCACAGATACGCAGTATTTT; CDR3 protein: CASSLSGGRLSTDTQYF
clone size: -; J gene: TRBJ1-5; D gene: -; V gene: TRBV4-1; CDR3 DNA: TGCGCCAGCAGCCAAGAACCAGGTAATATTCTGCCCCAGCATTTT; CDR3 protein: CASSQEPGNILPQHF
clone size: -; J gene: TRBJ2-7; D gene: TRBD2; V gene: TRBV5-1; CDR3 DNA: TGCGCCAGCAGCCCAGAAGCGGGGATCTCCTACGAGCAGTACTTC; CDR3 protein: CASSPEAGISYEQYF
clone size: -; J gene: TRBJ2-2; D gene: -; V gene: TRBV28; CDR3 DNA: TGTGCCAGCAGTTTACGGGCCTTACTAGTTCCCCCCTCGAACACCGGGGAGCTGTTTTTT; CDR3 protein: CASSLRALLVPPSNTGELFF
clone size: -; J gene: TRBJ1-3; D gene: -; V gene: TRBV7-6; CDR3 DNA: TGTGCCAGCAGCTTAGGTGGCAACTCTGGAAACACCATATATTTT; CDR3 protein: CASSLGGNSGNTIYF
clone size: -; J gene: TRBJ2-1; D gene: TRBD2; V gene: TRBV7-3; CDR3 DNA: TGTGCCAGCAGCAGAGGGCTAGCGGGAGTGAATGAGCAGTTCTTC; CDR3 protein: CASSRGLAGVNEQFF
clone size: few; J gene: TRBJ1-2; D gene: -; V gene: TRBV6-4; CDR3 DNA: TGTGCCAGCAGTGACTTTGGGGGCAGTTATGGCTACACCTTC; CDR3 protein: CASSDFGGSYGYTF
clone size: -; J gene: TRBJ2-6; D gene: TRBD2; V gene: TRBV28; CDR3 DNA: TGTGCCAGCAGTTACTCGGGGCTAGCGGGTGCCGGGGCCAACGTCCTGACTTTC; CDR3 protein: CASSYSGLAGAGANVLTF
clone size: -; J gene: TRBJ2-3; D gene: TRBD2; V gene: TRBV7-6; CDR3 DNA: TGTGCCAGCAGCTTCGGGACTAGGAGTGGGGCAGATACGCAGTATTTT; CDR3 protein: CASSFGTRSGADTQYF
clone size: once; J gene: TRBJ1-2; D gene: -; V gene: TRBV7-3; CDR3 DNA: TGTGCCAGCAGCTCGTCTCCAGGTCATGGCTACACCTTC; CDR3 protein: CASSSSPGHGYTF
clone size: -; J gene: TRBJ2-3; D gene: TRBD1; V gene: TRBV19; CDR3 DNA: TGTGCCAGTAGTACCGACAGGGGTTGGAGCACAGATACGCAGTATTTT; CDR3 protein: CASSTDRGWSTDTQYF
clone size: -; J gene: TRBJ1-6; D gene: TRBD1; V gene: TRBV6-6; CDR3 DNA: TGTGCCAGCGGCCACTGGGACAGCGGCGGAACACCCCTCCACTTT; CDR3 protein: CASGHWDSGGTPLHF
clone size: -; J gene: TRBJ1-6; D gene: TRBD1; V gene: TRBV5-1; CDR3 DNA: TGCGCCAGCAGATCGGACAGGGGGCATTCACCCCTCCACTTT; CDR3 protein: CASRSDRGHSPLHF
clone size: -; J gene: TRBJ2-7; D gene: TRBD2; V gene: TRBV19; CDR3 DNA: TGTGCCACCAAGACTAGCGGGGGCTCCTACGAGCAGTACTTC; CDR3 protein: CATKTSGGSYEQYF
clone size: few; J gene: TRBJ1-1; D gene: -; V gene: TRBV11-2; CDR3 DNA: TGTGCCAGCAGCCCCCGGGGGGGTGAGAGGAAAGCTTTCTTT; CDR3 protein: CASSPRGGERKAFF